The clone carrying this TCR beta chain was seen ten or more times. Its specificity is unknown. The repertoire was sequenced with immunoSEQ multiplex PCR; TCRdb's copy has only in-frame clones and lacks some. The sample shows some 100,000 clones, 70% to 85% of them seen only once. A few pembrolizumab responders had their TCRs sequenced. These data belong to a study of PD-1 blockade in mismatch repair-deficient tumors. General study points: Tumor-resident clones, often undetectable pretreatment in blood, expanded then contracted after pembrolizumab.

This CDR3 spans 14 amino acids. From germline, CDR1 is MDHEN and CDR2 SYDVKM. Trimming at V came to 6 bases and at J to 6 bases, leaving 8 bases not matched to a gene. The origin of this receptor is an adult with mismatch repair-deficient cancer. This sample comprised peripheral blood, obtained roughly eight months after starting pembrolizumab. The chain combines TRBV28 with TRBJ1-3; 7 bases fit TRBD1. The CDR3: CASRQPGGVNTIYF. The CDR3 DNA is TGTGCCAGCAGACAGCCAGGGGGGGTAAACACCATATATTTT.